In this sample, the clone carrying this TCR beta chain turned up a few times. This entry belongs to a study of T cells in Graves' hyperthyroidism and ophthalmopathy. Across the whole study: At the time of initial diagnosis and before any treatment, peripheral blood was collected.

Among ophthalmopathy patients, the Clinical Activity Score reached at least 3, the NOSPECS grade reached at least 4, and duration remained under 3 months. PBMCs came from 7.5 to 10 ml fresh peripheral blood. Germline CDR1 is LNHDA and CDR2 is SQIVND (reference sequence). The CDR3 contains 15 residues. V lost 3 bases to trimming and J lost 5 bases; unmatched junction nucleotides: 6. The TCR beta CDR3 regions underwent amplification using RNA transcripts as the source. Researchers ran a first-round RT-PCR on the TCR CDR3 using the HTBI primer set. MiXCR was run by TCRdb on the multiplex PCR reads, yielding one entry per CDR3 protein. The table includes about 640,000 distinct CDR3 sequences, roughly 20% detected once.

The sample consisted of blood. The source of this sequence is a man aged 25-40 years with Graves' ophthalmopathy. This chain uses TRBV19 with TRBJ1-4, with 7 bases aligning to TRBD1. This CDR3 reads CASSIQGTENEKLFF. CDR3 bases: TGTGCCAGTAGTATTCAGGGGACAGAAAATGAAAAACTGTTTTTT.